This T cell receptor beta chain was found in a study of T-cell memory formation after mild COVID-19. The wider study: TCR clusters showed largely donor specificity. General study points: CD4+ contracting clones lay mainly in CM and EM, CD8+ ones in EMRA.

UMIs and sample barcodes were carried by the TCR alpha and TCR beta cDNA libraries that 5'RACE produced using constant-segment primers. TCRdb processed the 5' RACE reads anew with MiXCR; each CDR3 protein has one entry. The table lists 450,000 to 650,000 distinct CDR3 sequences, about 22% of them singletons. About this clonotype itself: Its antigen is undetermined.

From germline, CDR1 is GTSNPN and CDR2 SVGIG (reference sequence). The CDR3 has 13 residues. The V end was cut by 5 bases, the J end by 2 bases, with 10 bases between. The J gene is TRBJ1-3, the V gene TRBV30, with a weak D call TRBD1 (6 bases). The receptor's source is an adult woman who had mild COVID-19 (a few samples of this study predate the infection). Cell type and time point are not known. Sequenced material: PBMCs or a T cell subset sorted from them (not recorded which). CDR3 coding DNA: TGTGCCTGGCCCACAGGGACTGGAAACACCATATATTTT. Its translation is CAWPTGTGNTIYF.